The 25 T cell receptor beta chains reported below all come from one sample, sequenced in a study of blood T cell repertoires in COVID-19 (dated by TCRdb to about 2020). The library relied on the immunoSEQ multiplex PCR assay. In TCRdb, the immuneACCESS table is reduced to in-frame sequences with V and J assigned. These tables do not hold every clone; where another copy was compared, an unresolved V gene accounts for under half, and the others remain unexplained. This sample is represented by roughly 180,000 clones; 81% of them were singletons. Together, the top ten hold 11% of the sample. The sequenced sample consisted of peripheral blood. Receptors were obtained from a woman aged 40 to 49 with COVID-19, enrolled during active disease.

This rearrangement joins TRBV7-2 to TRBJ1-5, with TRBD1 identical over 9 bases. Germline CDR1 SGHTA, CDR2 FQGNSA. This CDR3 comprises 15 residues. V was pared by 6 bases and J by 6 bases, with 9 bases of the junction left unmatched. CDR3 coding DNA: TGTGCCAGCAGACCTGGGACAGGGATCTTTCAGCCCCAGCATTTT. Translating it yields CASRPGTGIFQPQHF.

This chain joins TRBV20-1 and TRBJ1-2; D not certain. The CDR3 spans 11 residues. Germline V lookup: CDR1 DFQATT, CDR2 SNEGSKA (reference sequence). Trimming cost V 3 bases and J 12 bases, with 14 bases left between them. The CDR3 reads CSARAGWGNTF. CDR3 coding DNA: TGCAGTGCTAGGGCGGGGTGGGGTAACACCTTC.

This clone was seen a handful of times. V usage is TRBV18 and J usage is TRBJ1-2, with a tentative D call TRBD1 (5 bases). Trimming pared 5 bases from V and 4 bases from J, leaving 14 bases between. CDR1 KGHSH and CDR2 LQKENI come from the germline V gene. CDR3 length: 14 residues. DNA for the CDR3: TGTGCCAGCTCATCTCAGACAGATACCTATGGCTACACCTTC. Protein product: CASSSQTDTYGYTF.

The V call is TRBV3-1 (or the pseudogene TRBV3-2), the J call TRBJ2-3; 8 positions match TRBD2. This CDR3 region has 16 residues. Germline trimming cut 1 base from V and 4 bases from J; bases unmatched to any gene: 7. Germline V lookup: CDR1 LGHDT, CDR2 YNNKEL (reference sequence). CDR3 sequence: CASSQVGGGLSDTQYF. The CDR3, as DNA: TGTGCCAGCAGCCAAGTTGGCGGGGGGTTATCAGATACGCAGTATTTT.

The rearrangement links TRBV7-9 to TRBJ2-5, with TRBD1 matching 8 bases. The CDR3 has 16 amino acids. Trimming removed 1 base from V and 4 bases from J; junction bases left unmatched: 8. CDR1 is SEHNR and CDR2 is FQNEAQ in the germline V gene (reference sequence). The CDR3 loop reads CASSLGPDRVRETQYF. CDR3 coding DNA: TGTGCCAGCAGCTTAGGACCGGACAGGGTTAGAGAGACCCAGTACTTC.

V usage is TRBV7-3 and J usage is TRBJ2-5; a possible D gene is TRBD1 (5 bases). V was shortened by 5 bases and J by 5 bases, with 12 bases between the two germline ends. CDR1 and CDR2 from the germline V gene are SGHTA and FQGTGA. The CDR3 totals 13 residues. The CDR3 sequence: CASSKTVFETQYF. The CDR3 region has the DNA TGTGCCAGCAGCAAGACAGTGTTTGAGACCCAGTACTTC.

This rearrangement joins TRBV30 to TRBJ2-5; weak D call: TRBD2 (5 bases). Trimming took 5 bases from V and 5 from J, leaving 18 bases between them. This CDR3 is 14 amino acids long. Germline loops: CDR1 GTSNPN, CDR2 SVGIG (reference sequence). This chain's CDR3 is CAWGSLTRWETQYF. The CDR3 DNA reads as TGTGCCTGGGGGAGCCTAACTAGATGGGAGACCCAGTACTTC. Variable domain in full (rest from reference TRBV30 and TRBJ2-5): SQTIHQWPATLVQPVGSPLSLECTVEGTSNPNLYWYRQAAGRGLQLLFYSVGIGQISSEVPQNLSASRPQDRQFILSSKKLLLSDSGFYLCAWGSLTRWETQYFGPGTRLLVL.

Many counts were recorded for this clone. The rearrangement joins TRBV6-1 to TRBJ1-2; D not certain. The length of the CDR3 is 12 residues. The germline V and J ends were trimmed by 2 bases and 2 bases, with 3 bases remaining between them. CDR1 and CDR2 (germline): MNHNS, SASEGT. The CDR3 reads CASSEQNYGYTF. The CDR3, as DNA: TGTGCCAGCAGTGAACAAAACTATGGCTACACCTTC.

The CDR3 here is CASGSGHSYNEQFF. The CDR3 DNA sequence: TGTGCTAGTGGCAGCGGTCACTCCTACAATGAGCAGTTCTTC. This sequence joins TRBV12-5 and TRBJ2-1; D possibly corresponds to TRBD2 (5 bases). Germline lookup yields CDR1 LGHNT and CDR2 FRNRAP. The CDR3 has 14 amino acids. V was trimmed by 6 bases and J by 0 bases, leaving 9 bases between them.

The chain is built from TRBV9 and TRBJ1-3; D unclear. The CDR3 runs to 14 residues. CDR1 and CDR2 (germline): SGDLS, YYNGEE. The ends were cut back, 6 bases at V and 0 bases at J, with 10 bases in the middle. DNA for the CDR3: TGTGCCAGCACGAGGTCTTTCTCTGGAAACACCATATATTTT. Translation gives CASTRSFSGNTIYF. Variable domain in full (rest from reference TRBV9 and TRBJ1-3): DSGVTQTPKHLITATGQRVTLRCSPRSGDLSVYWYQQSLDQGLQFLIQYYNGEERAKGNILERFSAQQFPDLHSELNLSSLELGDSALYFCASTRSFSGNTIYFGEGSWLTVV.

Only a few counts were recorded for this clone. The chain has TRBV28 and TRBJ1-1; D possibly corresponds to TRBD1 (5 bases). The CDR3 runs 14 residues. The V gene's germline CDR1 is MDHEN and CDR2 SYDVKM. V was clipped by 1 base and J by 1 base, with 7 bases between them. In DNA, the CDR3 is TGTGCCAGCAGTTTATTTACAGGGAACACTGAAGCTTTCTTT. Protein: CASSLFTGNTEAFF.

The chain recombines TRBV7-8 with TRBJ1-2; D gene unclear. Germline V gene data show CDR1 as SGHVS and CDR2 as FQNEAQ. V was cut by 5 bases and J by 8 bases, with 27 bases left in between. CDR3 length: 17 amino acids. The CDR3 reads CASSLRLALSPARGYTF. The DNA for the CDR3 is TGTGCCAGCAGCCTCCGCTTAGCCTTGTCCCCCGCGAGGGGCTACACCTTC.

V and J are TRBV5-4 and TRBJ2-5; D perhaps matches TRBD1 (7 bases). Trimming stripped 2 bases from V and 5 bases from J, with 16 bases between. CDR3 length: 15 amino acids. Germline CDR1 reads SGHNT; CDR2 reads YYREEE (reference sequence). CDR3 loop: CASSLGGGLLETQYF. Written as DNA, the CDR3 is TGTGCCAGCAGCTTAGGAGGGGGCCTTCTTGAGACCCAGTACTTC.

The CDR3 loop reads CASSLLAATYNEQFF. The CDR3 coding sequence is TGTGCCAGCAGCTTACTAGCGGCGACCTACAATGAGCAGTTCTTC. V gene TRBV7-9 combines with J gene TRBJ2-1, with 7 bases matching TRBD2. Losses at the gene ends were 2 bases for V and 2 bases for J; bases not matched to a gene: 3. The CDR3 runs to 15 residues. The germline V gene encodes CDR1 SEHNR and CDR2 FQNEAQ (reference sequence).

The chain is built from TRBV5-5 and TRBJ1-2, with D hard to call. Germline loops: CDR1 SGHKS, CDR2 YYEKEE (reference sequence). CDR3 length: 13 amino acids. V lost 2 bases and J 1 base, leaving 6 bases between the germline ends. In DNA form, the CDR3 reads TGTGCCAGCAGCTTTGGCAGTAACTATGGCTACACCTTC. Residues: CASSFGSNYGYTF.

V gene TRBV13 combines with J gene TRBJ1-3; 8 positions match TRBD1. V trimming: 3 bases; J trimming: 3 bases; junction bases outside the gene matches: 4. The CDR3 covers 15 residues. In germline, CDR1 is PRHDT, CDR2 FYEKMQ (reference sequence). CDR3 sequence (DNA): TGTGCCAGCAGCTTTATGACAGGGGTTGGAAACACCATATATTTT. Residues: CASSFMTGVGNTIYF.

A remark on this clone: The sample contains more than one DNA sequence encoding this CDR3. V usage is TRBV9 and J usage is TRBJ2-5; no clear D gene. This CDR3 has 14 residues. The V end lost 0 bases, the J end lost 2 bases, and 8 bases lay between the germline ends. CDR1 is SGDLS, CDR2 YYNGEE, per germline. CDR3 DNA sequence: TGTGCCAGCAGCGTAGAATCTAGACAAGAGACCCAGTACTTC. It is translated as CASSVESRQETQYF.

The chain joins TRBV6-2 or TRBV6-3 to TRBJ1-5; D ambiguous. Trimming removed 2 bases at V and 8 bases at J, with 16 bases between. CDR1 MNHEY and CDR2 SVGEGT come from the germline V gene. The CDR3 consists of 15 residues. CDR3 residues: CASSYRISPAEPQHF. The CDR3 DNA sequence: TGTGCCAGCAGTTACCGTATTTCACCTGCGGAGCCCCAGCATTTT.

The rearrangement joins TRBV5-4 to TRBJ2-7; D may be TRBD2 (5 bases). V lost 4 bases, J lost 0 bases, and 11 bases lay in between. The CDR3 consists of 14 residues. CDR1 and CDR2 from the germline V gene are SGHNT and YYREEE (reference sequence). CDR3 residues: CASSPIGSSYEQYF. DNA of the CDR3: TGTGCCAGCAGCCCTATAGGGAGCTCCTACGAGCAGTACTTC.

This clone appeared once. CDR3 in amino acids: CASHGVGSGETQYF. For the CDR3, the DNA is TGTGCCTCCCACGGGGTGGGGTCTGGGGAGACCCAGTACTTC. The chain employs TRBV27 and TRBJ2-5; D may be TRBD2 (5 bases). Germline CDR1 MNHEY, CDR2 SMNVEV (reference sequence). V was pared by 11 bases and J by 5 bases, with 21 bases between. The CDR3 extends over 14 amino acids.

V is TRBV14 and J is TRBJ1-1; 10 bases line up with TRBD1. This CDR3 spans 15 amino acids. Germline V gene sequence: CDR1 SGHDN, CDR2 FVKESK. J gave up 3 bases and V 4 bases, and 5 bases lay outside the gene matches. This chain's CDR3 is CASSRRQGADTEAFF. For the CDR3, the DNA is TGTGCCAGCAGCCGTAGACAGGGGGCCGACACTGAAGCTTTCTTT.

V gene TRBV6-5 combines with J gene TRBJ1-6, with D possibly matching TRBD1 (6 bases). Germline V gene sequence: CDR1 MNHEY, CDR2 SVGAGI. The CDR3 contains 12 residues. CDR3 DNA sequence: TGTGCAGCCAGGGGAGCAAGTTCACCCCTCCACTTT. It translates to CAARGASSPLHF.

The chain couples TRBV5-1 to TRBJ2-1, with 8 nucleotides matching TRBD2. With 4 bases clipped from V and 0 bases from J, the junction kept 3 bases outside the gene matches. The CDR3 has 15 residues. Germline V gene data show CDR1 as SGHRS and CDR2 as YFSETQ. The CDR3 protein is CASSTSGSSYNEQFF. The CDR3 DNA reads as TGCGCCAGCAGCACTAGCGGTAGCTCCTACAATGAGCAGTTCTTC.

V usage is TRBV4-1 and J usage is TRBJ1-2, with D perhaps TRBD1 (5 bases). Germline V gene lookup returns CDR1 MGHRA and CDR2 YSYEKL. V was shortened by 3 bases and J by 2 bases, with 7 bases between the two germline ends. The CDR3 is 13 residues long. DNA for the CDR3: TGCGCCAGCAGCCAGACAGCAAACTATGGCTACACCTTC. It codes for CASSQTANYGYTF.

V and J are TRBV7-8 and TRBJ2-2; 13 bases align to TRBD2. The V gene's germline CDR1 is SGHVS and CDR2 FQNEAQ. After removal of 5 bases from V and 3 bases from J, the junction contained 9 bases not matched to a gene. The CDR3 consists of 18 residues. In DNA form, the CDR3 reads TGTGCCAGCAGCACCTCCCGACTAGCGGGAGGCCACACCGGGGAGCTGTTTTTT. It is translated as CASSTSRLAGGHTGELFF.